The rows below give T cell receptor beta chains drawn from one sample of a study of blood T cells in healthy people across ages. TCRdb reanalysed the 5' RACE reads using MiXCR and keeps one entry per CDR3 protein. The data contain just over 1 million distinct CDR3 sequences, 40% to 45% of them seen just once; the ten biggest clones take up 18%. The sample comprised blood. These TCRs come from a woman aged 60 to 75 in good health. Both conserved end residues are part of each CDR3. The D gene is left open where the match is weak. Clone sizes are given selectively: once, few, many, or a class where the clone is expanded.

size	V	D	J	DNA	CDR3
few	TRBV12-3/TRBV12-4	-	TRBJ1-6	TGTGCCAGCAGTTTGCTCAGGGGAAATTCACCCCTCCACTTT	CASSLLRGNSPLHF
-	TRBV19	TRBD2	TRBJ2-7	TGTGCCAGTAGTCGAAAGGCCAGTTCAGGACTAGCGGGAACCTACGAGCAGTACTTC	CASSRKASSGLAGTYEQYF
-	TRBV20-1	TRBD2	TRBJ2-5	TGCAGTGCCAGTCTTCGACTAGCGGGATTGTGGGGGACCCAGTACTTC	CSASLRLAGLWGTQYF
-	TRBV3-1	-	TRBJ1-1	TGTGCCAGCAGCCAAGGAGATCGCACTGAAGCTTTCTTT	CASSQGDRTEAFF
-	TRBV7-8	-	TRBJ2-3	TGTGCCAGCAGCTTAGTTAGGGCGGCTTCCACAGATACGCAGTATTTT	CASSLVRAASTDTQYF
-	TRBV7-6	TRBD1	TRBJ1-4	TGTGCCAGCAGCTTTGCGAGGCAGGGGGCGGATGAAAAACTGTTTTTT	CASSFARQGADEKLFF
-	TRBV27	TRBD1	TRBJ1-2	TGTGCCAGCAGTCCCGGACAGGGGGCGCGTGGCTACACCTTC	CASSPGQGARGYTF
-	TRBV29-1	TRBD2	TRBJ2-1	TGCAGCGGGGGGAGGGTAGGCCACAATGAGCAGTTCTTC	CSGGRVGHNEQFF
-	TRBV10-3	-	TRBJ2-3	TGTGCCATCAGTTCCGTAGTAGGGGGCACAGATACGCAGTATTTT	CAISSVVGGTDTQYF
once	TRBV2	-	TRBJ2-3	TGTGCCACCACTTTGGGCACAGATACGCAGTATTTT	CATTLGTDTQYF
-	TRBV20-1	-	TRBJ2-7	TGCAGTGCTAGTAGAGGTATGAGCTCCTACGAGCAGTACTTC	CSASRGMSSYEQYF
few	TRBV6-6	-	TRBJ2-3	TGTGCCAGCAGTTGGGACGCCACAGATACGCAGTATTTT	CASSWDATDTQYF
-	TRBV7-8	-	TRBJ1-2	TGTGCCAGCAGCTTAACCGAAGGGGGGGTTACTAACTATGGCTACACCTTC	CASSLTEGGVTNYGYTF
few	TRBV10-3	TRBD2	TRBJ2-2	TGTGCCATCAGTGAGCGGACTAGCGGGATTACCGGGGAGCTGTTTTTT	CAISERTSGITGELFF
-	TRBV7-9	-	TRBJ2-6	TGTGCCAGCAGCCCCTGGAGGGTCGGGGCCAACGTCCTGACTTTC	CASSPWRVGANVLTF
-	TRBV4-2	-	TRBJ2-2	TGTGCCAGCAGCCAAGATTTTCCGGCAGTTAACACCGGGGAGCTGTTTTTT	CASSQDFPAVNTGELFF
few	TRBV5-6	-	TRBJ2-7	TGTGCCAGCAACATTTGGGCCCATATGGAGCAGTACTTC	CASNIWAHMEQYF
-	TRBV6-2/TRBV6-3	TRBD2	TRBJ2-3	TGTGCCAGCTGGGAGGGAAGGACAGATACGCAGTATTTT	CASWEGRTDTQYF
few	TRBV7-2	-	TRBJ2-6	TGTGCCAGCAGACCGCGGGGATATGGGGCCAACGTCCTGACTTTC	CASRPRGYGANVLTF
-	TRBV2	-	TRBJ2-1	TGTGCCAGCACTATCAATCTTGGGGCCTACAATGAGCAGTTCTTC	CASTINLGAYNEQFF
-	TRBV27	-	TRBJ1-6	TGTGCCAGCAGTTTGTTGGCTTCACCCCTCCACTTT	CASSLLASPLHF
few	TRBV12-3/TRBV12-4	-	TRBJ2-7	TGTGCCATCCGGCCCACAGGGAACTACGAGCAGTACTTC	CAIRPTGNYEQYF
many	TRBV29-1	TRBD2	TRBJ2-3	TGCAGCGTAGGGAGCGGGAGAGCTTCAGATACGCAGTATTTT	CSVGSGRASDTQYF
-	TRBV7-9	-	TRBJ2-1	TGTGCCAGCAGCTTAGAGTTCGGAGAGCAGTTCTTC	CASSLEFGEQFF
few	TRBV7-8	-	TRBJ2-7	TGTGCCAGCAGCTTAGAGGCCGGGACCTCAAGCTCCTACGAGCAGTACTTC	CASSLEAGTSSSYEQYF
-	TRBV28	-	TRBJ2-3	TGTGCCAGCGCCCCGGGACATACGCAGTATTTT	CASAPGHTQYF
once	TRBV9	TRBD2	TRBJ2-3	TGTGCCAGCAGCGGACGACTAGCGGGACCCTCTAAGGATACGCAGTATTTT	CASSGRLAGPSKDTQYF